The TCR beta chain described here comes from a study of T cells in Graves' hyperthyroidism and ophthalmopathy. CDR3 length: 14 amino acids. Germline lookup yields CDR1 SGHDT and CDR2 YYEEEE. The V and J ends lost 4 bases and 0 bases, in that order; junction bases with no gene match: 2. This clonotype came up a few times. RNA transcripts provided the source from which TCR beta CDR3 regions were amplified. The HTBI primer set served for first-round RT-PCR of the TCR CDR3. TCRdb passed the multiplex PCR reads through MiXCR, listing each CDR3 protein once. The table has about 640,000 distinct CDR3 sequences, 20% seen once.

This TCR was sampled from a man between 25 and 39 years old with Graves' ophthalmopathy. V usage is TRBV5-6 and J usage is TRBJ2-5; the match to TRBD1 covers 8 bases. The sample taken for sequencing was blood. CDR3 DNA: TGTGCCAGCAGCCAGGGACAGGACCAAGAGACCCAGTACTTC. As protein: CASSQGQDQETQYF.